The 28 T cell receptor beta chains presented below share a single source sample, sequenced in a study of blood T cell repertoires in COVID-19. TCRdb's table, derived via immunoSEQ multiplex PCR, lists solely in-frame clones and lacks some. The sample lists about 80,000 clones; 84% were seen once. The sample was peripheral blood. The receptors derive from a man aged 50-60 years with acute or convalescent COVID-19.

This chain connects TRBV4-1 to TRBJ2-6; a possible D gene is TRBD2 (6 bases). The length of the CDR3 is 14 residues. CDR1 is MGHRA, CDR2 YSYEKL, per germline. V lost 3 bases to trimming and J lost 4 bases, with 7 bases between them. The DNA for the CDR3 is TGCGCCAGCAGCCAGGGACTCGGGGCCAACGTCCTGACTTTC. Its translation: CASSQGLGANVLTF.

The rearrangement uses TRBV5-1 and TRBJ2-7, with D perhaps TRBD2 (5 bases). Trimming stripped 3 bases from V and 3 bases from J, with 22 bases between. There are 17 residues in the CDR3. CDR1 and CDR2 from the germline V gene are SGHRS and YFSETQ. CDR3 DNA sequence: TGCGCCAGCAGCTCCCCAGGAGCGGAGTCGAACCTCTACGAGCAGTACTTC. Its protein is CASSSPGAESNLYEQYF. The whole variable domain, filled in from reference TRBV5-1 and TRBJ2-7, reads KAGVTQTPRYLIKTRGQQVTLSCSPISGHRSVSWYQQTPGQGLQFLFEYFSETQRNKGNFPGRFSGRQFSNSRSEMNVSTLELGDSALYLCASSSPGAESNLYEQYFGPGTRLTVT.

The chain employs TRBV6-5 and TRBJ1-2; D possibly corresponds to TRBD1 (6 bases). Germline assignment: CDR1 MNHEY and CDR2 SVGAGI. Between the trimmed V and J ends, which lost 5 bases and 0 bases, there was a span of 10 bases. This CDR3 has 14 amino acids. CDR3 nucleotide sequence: TGTGCCAGCAGTACACGGACAGCTAACTATGGCTACACCTTC. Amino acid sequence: CASSTRTANYGYTF.

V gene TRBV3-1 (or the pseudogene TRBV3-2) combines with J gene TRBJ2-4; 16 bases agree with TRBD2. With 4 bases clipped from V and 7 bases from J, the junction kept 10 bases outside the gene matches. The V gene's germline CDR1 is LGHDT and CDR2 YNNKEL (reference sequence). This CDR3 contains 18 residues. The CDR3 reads CASSPNLGTSGGANIQYF. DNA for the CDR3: TGTGCCAGCAGCCCCAACTTAGGGACTAGCGGGGGGGCTAACATTCAGTACTTC.

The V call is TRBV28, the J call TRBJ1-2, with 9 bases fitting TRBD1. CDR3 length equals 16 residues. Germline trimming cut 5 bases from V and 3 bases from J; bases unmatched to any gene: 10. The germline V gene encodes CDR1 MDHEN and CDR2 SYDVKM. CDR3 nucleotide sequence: TGTGCCAGCAGTAAACCGGGACAGGGCTTTCACTATGGCTACACCTTC. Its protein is CASSKPGQGFHYGYTF.

The CDR3 loop is CAWTSGANVLTF. In DNA, the CDR3 is TGTGCCTGGACTTCGGGGGCCAACGTCCTGACTTTC. This chain uses TRBV30 with TRBJ2-6; D not resolved. Trimming pared 4 bases from V and 4 bases from J, leaving 5 bases between. The germline V gene has CDR1 GTSNPN and CDR2 SVGIG (reference sequence). The CDR3 totals 12 residues.

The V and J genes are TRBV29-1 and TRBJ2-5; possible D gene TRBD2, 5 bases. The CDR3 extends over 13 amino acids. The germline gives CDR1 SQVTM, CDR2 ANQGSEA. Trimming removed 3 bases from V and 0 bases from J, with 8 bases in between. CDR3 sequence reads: CSVDTGDQETQYF. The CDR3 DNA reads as TGCAGCGTTGATACCGGGGACCAAGAGACCCAGTACTTC. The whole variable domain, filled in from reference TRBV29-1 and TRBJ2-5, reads SAVISQKPSRDICQRGTSLTIQCQVDSQVTMMFWYRQQPGQSLTLIATANQGSEATYESGFVIDKFPISRPNLTFSTLTVSNMSPEDSSIYLCSVDTGDQETQYFGPGTRLLVL.

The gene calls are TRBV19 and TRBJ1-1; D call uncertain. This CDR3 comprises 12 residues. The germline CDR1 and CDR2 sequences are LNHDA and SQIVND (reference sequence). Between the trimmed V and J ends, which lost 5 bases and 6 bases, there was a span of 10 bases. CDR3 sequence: CASSRGLAEAFF. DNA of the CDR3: TGTGCCAGTAGTCGAGGTTTGGCTGAAGCTTTCTTT.

The CDR3 region is CATSTPPGTGGLGEQYF. The DNA of the CDR3 is TGTGCCACCAGCACCCCACCCGGGACAGGGGGACTAGGGGAGCAGTACTTC. J is TRBJ2-7 and V is TRBV15; 11 bases are shared with TRBD1. CDR1 and CDR2 (germline): LNHNV, YYDKDF (reference sequence). The CDR3 sequence is 17 residues long. With V trimmed by 4 bases and J by 7 bases, 15 bases remained unmatched.

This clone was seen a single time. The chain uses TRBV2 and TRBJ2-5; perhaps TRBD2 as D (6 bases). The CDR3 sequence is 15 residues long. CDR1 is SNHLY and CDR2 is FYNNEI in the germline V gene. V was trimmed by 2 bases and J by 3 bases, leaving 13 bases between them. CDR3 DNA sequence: TGTGCCAGCAGTGAACGTCGGCGGGGTAAAGAGACCCAGTACTTC. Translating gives CASSERRRGKETQYF.

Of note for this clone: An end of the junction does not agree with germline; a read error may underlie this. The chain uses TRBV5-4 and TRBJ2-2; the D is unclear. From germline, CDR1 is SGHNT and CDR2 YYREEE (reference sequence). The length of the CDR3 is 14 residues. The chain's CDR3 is CASRLDGNTGELFF. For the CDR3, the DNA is TGTGCCAGCAGGTTGGACGGGAACACCGGGGAGCTGTTTTTT.

CDR3 DNA sequence: TGCGCCAGCAGCCAAGTTGCTGCTTACTCCCTGGGCGAAAAACTGTTTTTT. Encoded protein: CASSQVAAYSLGEKLFF. The V and J genes are TRBV4-3 and TRBJ1-4; D call uncertain. The germline V and J ends were trimmed by 1 base and 8 bases, with 20 bases remaining between them. CDR3 length equals 17 residues. The germline V gene encodes CDR1 LGHNA and CDR2 YSLEER.

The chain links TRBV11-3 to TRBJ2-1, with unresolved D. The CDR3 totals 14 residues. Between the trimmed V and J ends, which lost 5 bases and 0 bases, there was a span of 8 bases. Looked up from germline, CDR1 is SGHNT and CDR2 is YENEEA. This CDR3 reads CASSAEDSYNEQFF. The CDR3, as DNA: TGTGCCAGCAGCGCCGAGGACTCCTACAATGAGCAGTTCTTC.

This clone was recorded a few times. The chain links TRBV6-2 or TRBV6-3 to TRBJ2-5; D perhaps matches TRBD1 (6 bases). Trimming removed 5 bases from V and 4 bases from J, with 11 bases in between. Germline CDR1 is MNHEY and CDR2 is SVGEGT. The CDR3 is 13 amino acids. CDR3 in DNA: TGTGCCAGCAGTAACAGGGTGGGAGAGACCCAGTACTTC. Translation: CASSNRVGETQYF.

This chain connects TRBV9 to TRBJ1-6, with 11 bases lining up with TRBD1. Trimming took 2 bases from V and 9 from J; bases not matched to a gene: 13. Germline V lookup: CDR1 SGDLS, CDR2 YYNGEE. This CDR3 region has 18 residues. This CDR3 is CASSVGRGQGARGSPLHF. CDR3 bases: TGTGCCAGCAGCGTGGGCCGTGGACAGGGGGCGCGTGGTTCACCCCTCCACTTT.

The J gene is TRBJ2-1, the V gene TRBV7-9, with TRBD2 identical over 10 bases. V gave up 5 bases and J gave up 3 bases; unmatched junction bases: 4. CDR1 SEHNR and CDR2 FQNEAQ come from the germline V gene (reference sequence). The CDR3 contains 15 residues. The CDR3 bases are TGTGCCAGCAGCCAAAGCGGGAGGGTCTACAATGAGCAGTTCTTC. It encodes CASSQSGRVYNEQFF.

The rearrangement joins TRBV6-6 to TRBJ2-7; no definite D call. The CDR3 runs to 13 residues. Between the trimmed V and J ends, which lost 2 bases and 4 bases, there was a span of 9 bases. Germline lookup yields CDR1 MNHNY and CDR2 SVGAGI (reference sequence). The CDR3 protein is CASSYAKDYEQYF. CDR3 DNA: TGTGCCAGCAGTTACGCGAAAGATTACGAGCAGTACTTC.

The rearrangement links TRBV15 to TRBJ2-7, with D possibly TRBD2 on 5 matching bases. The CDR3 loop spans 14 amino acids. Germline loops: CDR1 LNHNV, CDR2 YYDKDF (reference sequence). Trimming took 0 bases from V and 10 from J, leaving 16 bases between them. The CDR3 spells CATSRENPLSGQYF. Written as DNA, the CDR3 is TGTGCCACCAGCAGAGAAAATCCGCTTTCGGGACAGTACTTC.

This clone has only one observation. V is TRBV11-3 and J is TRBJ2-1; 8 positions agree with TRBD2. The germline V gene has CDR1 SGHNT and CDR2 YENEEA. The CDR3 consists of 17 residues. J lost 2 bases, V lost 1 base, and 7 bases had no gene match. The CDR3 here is CASSLGVAGSTYNEQFF. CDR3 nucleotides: TGTGCCAGCAGCTTAGGGGTAGCGGGGAGTACCTACAATGAGCAGTTCTTC.

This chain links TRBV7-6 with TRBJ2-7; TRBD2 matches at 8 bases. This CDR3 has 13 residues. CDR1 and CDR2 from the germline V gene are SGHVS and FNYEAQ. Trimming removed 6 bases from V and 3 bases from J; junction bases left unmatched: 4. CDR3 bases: TGTGCCAGCAGTTCCGCGGGAGGCTACGAGCAGTACTTC. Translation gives CASSSAGGYEQYF.

As DNA, the CDR3 is TGTGCCAGCAGTTCCGAAACACAGGGCCTACCAGAAAAACTGTTTTTT. This sequence encodes CASSSETQGLPEKLFF. The J gene is TRBJ1-4, the V gene TRBV28; possibly TRBD1 for D (6 bases). The germline V and J ends were trimmed by 4 bases and 8 bases, with 20 bases remaining between them. The CDR3 sequence is 16 residues long. Germline-derived CDR1 and CDR2 are MDHEN and SYDVKM.

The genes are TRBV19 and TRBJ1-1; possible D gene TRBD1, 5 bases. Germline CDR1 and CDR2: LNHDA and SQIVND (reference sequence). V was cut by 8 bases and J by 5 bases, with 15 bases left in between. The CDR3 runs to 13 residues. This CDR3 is CASANRGVTEAFF. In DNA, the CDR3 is TGTGCCAGTGCGAATCGGGGGGTAACTGAAGCTTTCTTT.

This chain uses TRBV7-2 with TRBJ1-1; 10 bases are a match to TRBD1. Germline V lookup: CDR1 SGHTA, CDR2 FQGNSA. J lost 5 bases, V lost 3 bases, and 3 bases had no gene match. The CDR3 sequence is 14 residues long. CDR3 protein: CASSLGQGRTEAFF. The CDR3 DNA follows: TGTGCCAGCAGCTTGGGACAGGGGAGGACTGAAGCTTTCTTT. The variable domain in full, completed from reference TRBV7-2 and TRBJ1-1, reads GAGVSQSPSNKVTEKGKDVELRCDPISGHTALYWYRQSLGQGLEFLIYFQGNSAPDKSGLPSDRFSAERTGGSVSTLTIQRTQQEDSAVYLCASSLGQGRTEAFFGQGTRLTVV.

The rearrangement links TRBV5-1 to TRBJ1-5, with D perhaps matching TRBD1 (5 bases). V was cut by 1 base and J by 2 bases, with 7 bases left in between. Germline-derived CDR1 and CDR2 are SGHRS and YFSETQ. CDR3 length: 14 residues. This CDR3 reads CASSLSGGNQPQHF. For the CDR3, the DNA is TGCGCCAGCAGCTTGTCGGGGGGCAATCAGCCCCAGCATTTT.

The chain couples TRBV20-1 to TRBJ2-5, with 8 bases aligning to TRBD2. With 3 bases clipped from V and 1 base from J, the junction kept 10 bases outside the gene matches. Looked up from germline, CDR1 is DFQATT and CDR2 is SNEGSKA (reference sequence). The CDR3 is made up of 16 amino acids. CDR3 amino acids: CSASPHRGGGQETQYF. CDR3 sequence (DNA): TGCAGTGCTAGTCCCCATCGGGGGGGCGGCCAAGAGACCCAGTACTTC.

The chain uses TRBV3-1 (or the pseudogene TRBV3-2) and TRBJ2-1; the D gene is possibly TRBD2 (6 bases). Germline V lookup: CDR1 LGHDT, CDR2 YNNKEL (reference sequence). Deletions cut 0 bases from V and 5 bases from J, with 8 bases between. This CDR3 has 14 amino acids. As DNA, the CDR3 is TGTGCCAGCAGCCAAGAATCGGGGGACAATGAGCAGTTCTTC. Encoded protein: CASSQESGDNEQFF.

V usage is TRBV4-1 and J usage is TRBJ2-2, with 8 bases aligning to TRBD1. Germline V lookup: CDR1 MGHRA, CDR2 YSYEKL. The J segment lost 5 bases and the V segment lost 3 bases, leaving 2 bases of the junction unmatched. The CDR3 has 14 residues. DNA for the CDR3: TGCGCCAGCAGCCAGGACAGGGAAACCGGGGAGCTGTTTTTT. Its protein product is CASSQDRETGELFF.

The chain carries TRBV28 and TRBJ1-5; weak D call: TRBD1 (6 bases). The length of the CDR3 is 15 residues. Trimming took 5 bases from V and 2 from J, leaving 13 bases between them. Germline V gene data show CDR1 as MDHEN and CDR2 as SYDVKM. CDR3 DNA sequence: TGTGCCAGCAGTCCCCAGGGGCTTGGCAATCAGCCCCAGCATTTT. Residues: CASSPQGLGNQPQHF.